These T cell receptor beta chains were read from a single sample in a study of blood T cell repertoires in COVID-19. Profiled with immunoSEQ multiplex PCR; TCRdb holds only in-frame clones, not every one. In the table there are nearly 350,000 clones, around 83% of which are singletons. The specimen was peripheral blood. All receptors derive from a young man with active or convalescent COVID-19. Both conserved end residues are part of each CDR3. The order of the fields is V gene, CDR3 protein.

>TRBV2
CASGTSGGNNEQFF
>TRBV5-1
CASSSIGGRGPPYEQYF
>TRBV21-1
CASREDRATNQPQHF
>TRBV6-4
CASTDPPPIYYSNQPQHF
>TRBV5-8
CASSPYGQGADTEAFF
>TRBV7-2
CASSWLAGKETQYF
>TRBV6-5
CASSLRVSYEQYF
>TRBV19
CASSESGDPYEQYF
>TRBV19
CASSRGWGTGSNQPQHF
>TRBV30
CAWSAVRQETQYF
>TRBV7-9
CASSFGTRGSTDTQYF
>TRBV15
CASGRLAGDTQYF
>TRBV15
CATSRASEPGYTF
>TRBV7-2
CASSQRGGRTDTQYF
>TRBV7-8
CASSLARGAGDTIYF
>TRBV12-3/TRBV12-4
CASSWQTYNEQFF
>TRBV30
CAWSGDRVTSGSTEAFF
>TRBV7-8
CASSPGGSYYNEQFF
>TRBV24-1
CATRGQGSNQPQHF
>TRBV28
CASSPPRYEQYF
>TRBV5-6
CASSSTGESTDTQYF
>TRBV5-4
CASSSAGNHGYTF
>TRBV4-1
CASSQRPQDPGYSDTEAFF
>TRBV30
CAWSIAGDRAFSTGELFF
>TRBV18
CASSPGRDRNYGYTF
>TRBV12-3/TRBV12-4
CASMQGRYSPLHF
>TRBV5-4
CASSLGGSNQPQHF
>TRBV5-1
CASSPYPPAEEGNEQFF
>TRBV11-3
CASSWEPGHLYTEAFF
>TRBV6-2/TRBV6-3
CASSYPRQENTEAFF
>TRBV7-2
CASSLDRDDEQFF
>TRBV28
CASSFPGGSPTEAFF
>TRBV30
CAWSRRRGGSEQFF
>TRBV27
CASRDRRRGTDTQYF
>TRBV9
CASSAGGTVGFTDTQYF
>TRBV6-5
CASRLSAANEQFF
>TRBV11-3
CASSPGQMNTEAFF
>TRBV10-3
CAISKGAEDEQYF
>TRBV14
CASALGQVPNSPLHF
>TRBV10-3
CAINAGTSGGAGTDTQYF
>TRBV11-3
CASSPEGTDTQYF
>TRBV9
CASSPGDGAIYF
>TRBV18
CASSPNRFTDTQYF
>TRBV4-3
CASSQDTGAGYEQYF
>TRBV4-3
CASSQEFQGIGKLFF